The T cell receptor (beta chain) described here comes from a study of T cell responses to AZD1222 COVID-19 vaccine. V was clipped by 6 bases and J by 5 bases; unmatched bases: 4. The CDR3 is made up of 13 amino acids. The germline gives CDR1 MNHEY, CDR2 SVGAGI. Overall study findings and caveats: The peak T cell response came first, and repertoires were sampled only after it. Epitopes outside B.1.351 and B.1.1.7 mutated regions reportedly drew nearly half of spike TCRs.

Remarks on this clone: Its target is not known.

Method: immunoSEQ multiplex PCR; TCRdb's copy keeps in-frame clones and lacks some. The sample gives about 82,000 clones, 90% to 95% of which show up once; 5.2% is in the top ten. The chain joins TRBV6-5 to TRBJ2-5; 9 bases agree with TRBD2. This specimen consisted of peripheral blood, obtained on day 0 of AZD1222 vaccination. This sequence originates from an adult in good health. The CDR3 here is CASRRGGRETQYF. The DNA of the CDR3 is TGTGCCAGCAGGCGGGGGGGCCGGGAGACCCAGTACTTC.